One and the same sample provided the 29 T cell receptor beta chains below, sequenced in a study of T cell repertoires in cytomegalovirus infection. Via MiXCR, TCRdb re-called the reads, giving one row per CDR3 protein. The profile shows more than 350,000 distinct CDR3 sequences, 31% of them singletons. Sequences were obtained from PBMCs. The receptors stem from a human donor in good health (CMV status not recorded). Some clones in this sample may be carry-over from other donors' samples.

Concerning this clonotype: This CDR3 is missing its conserved last phenylalanine or tryptophan, likely due to a read error. The J gene is TRBJ1-2, the V gene TRBV6-1; tentative D call: TRBD1 (5 bases). Germline loops: CDR1 MNHNS, CDR2 SASEGT. The CDR3 runs 14 residues. Trimming removed 7 bases from V and 4 bases from J, with 16 bases in between. Written as DNA, the CDR3 is TGTGCCAGCAATACGAACCAGGGCACCTATGGCTACACCTGC. Its protein is CASNTNQGTYGYTC.

This clonotype occurred once. The chain carries TRBV29-1 and TRBJ1-1; D remains unclear. V lost 5 bases to trimming and J lost 8 bases, with 12 bases between them. This CDR3 has 11 residues. Germline-derived CDR1 and CDR2 are SQVTM and ANQGSEA. DNA for the CDR3: TGCAGCGTTCTTCAAACGGGGGAAGCTTTCTTT. Translating it yields CSVLQTGEAFF.

This clonotype was observed many times. The V call is TRBV20-1, the J call TRBJ2-5; no clear D gene. Germline CDR1 is DFQATT and CDR2 is SNEGSKA (reference sequence). The CDR3 is 11 amino acids. V was pared by 3 bases and J by 2 bases, with 4 bases between. The CDR3 DNA reads as TGCAGTGCTAGGGGGCAAGAGACCCAGTACTTC. Translating it yields CSARGQETQYF.

This clonotype was recorded a few times. The rearrangement links TRBV28 to TRBJ2-7; 10 bases match TRBD1. The V and J ends lost 7 bases and 3 bases, in that order; junction bases with no gene match: 9. The CDR3 length is 15 residues. The germline V gene has CDR1 MDHEN and CDR2 SYDVKM. CDR3 protein: CASNPRTGGFYEQYF. DNA for the CDR3: TGTGCCAGCAACCCCAGGACAGGGGGATTCTACGAGCAGTACTTC. The variable domain in full, with the rest retrieved from reference TRBV28 and TRBJ2-7, is DVKVTQSSRYLVKRTGEKVFLECVQDMDHENMFWYRQDPGLGLRLIYFSYDVKMKEKGDIPEGYSVSREKKERFSLILESASTNQTSMYLCASNPRTGGFYEQYFGPGTRLTVT.

This chain joins TRBV2 and TRBJ2-7, with D possibly being TRBD2 (5 bases). Germline V gene data show CDR1 as SNHLY and CDR2 as FYNNEI. The CDR3 covers 14 residues. The V end was cut by 7 bases, the J end by 5 bases, with 18 bases between. The CDR3 DNA is TGTGCCAGCACCAAGGGAAGGACTTTAAACGAGCAGTACTTC. Its protein is CASTKGRTLNEQYF. The full variable domain, rest sourced from reference TRBV2 and TRBJ2-7, is EPEVTQTPSHQVTQMGQEVILRCVPISNHLYFYWYRQILGQKVEFLVSFYNNEISEKSEIFDDQFSVERPDGSNFTLKIRSTKLEDSAMYFCASTKGRTLNEQYFGPGTRLTVT.

The V call is TRBV6-5, the J call TRBJ1-2, with a possible D match to TRBD1 (6 bases). CDR1 is MNHEY and CDR2 is SVGAGI in the germline V gene. V gave up 2 bases and J gave up 7 bases, with 8 bases separating them. The CDR3 is 12 residues long. The CDR3 nucleotides are TGTGCCAGCAGTTACGACAGGCGTGGCTACACCTTC. This translates into CASSYDRRGYTF.

This clonotype showed up just a few times. The V and J genes are TRBV20-1 and TRBJ1-1; no definite D call. The CDR3 is made up of 11 amino acids. V was clipped by 5 bases and J by 4 bases, with 8 bases between them. The germline V gene encodes CDR1 DFQATT and CDR2 SNEGSKA (reference sequence). The CDR3 sequence is CSAWGGTEAFF. The CDR3 DNA follows: TGCAGTGCTTGGGGAGGCACTGAAGCTTTCTTT.

The CDR3 DNA sequence: TGTGCCAGCAGCGTCGGAGAAATGGCGAGGGGCACCGGGGAGCTGTTTTTT. This gives the protein CASSVGEMARGTGELFF. The chain links TRBV5-4 to TRBJ2-2; D may correspond to TRBD1 or TRBD2 (5 bases each). Trimming pared 4 bases from V and 4 bases from J, leaving 20 bases between. Germline CDR1 SGHNT, CDR2 YYREEE (reference sequence). This CDR3 spans 17 amino acids. Variable domain in full (rest from reference TRBV5-4 and TRBJ2-2): ETGVTQSPTHLIKTRGQQVTLRCSSQSGHNTVSWYQQALGQGPQFIFQYYREEENGRGNFPPRFSGLQFPNYSSELNVNALELDDSALYLCASSVGEMARGTGELFFGEGSRLTVL.

The rearrangement uses TRBV20-1 and TRBJ1-2, with D unclear. The germline CDR1 and CDR2 sequences are DFQATT and SNEGSKA (reference sequence). The CDR3 is 12 residues long. The germline V and J ends were trimmed by 0 bases and 2 bases, with 4 bases remaining between them. CDR3 amino acids: CSARERNYGYTF. In DNA form, the CDR3 reads TGCAGTGCTAGAGAAAGGAACTATGGCTACACCTTC.

There are a few counts of this clonotype. The J gene is TRBJ2-5, the V gene TRBV29-1; 11 bases fit TRBD2. The CDR3 is 13 residues long. Trimming took 6 bases from V and 5 from J; bases not matched to a gene: 5. The germline gives CDR1 SQVTM, CDR2 ANQGSEA. The CDR3 loop is CSVVAGGLETQYF. CDR3 DNA: TGCAGCGTCGTAGCGGGGGGGCTCGAGACCCAGTACTTC. The full variable domain, completed using reference TRBV29-1 and TRBJ2-5, is SAVISQKPSRDICQRGTSLTIQCQVDSQVTMMFWYRQQPGQSLTLIATANQGSEATYESGFVIDKFPISRPNLTFSTLTVSNMSPEDSSIYLCSVVAGGLETQYFGPGTRLLVL.

This clonotype was observed a few times. The rearrangement links TRBV11-2 to TRBJ2-2; 8 bases line up with TRBD1. Trimming removed 6 bases from V and 5 bases from J; junction bases left unmatched: 8. The CDR3 spans 15 residues. Germline V gives CDR1 SGHAT, CDR2 FQNNGV. This chain's CDR3 is CASSRQGSHTGELFF. CDR3 in DNA: TGTGCCAGCAGTAGACAGGGGTCGCATACCGGGGAGCTGTTTTTT. Looking up the rest from reference TRBV11-2 and TRBJ2-2 gives the full variable domain: EAGVAQSPRYKIIEKRQSVAFWCNPISGHATLYWYQQILGQGPKLLIQFQNNGVVDDSQLPKDRFSAERLKGVDSTLKIQPAKLEDSAVYLCASSRQGSHTGELFFGEGSRLTVL.

Ten or more counts support this clonotype. The V and J genes are TRBV6-1 and TRBJ1-4; the match to TRBD1 covers 7 bases. After removal of 6 bases from V and 6 bases from J, the junction contained 7 bases not matched to a gene. The CDR3 is 14 amino acids. CDR1 is MNHNS and CDR2 is SASEGT in the germline V gene. The CDR3: CASSTGQFDEKLFF. The CDR3 nucleotides are TGTGCCAGCAGCACGGGACAGTTTGATGAAAAACTGTTTTTT.

The rearrangement joins TRBV4-1 to TRBJ2-2; D remains unclear. The germline V gene encodes CDR1 MGHRA and CDR2 YSYEKL. This CDR3 contains 16 residues. Trimming took 0 bases from V and 5 from J, leaving 13 bases between them. The CDR3 DNA reads TGCGCCAGCAGCCAAGATGGACGGTCAGGAACCGGGGAGCTGTTTTTT. Its protein product is CASSQDGRSGTGELFF.

In this sample, this clonotype turned up many times. The chain links TRBV12-3 or TRBV12-4 to TRBJ2-7; possible D gene TRBD1, 5 bases. V lost 2 bases and J 3 bases, leaving 17 bases between the germline ends. This CDR3 has 16 residues. CDR3 bases: TGTGCCAGCAGTTTAACAGGTGGGGCTAACCTCTACGAGCAGTACTTC. Its translation: CASSLTGGANLYEQYF.

This clonotype was seen more than once but under ten times. The chain joins TRBV2 to TRBJ1-2; a possible D gene is TRBD1 (5 bases). V shed 7 bases and J shed 4 bases, with 16 bases lying between them. There are 14 residues in the CDR3. CDR1 and CDR2 from the germline V gene are SNHLY and FYNNEI. The CDR3, as DNA: TGTGCCAGCACGGAGGGGCCATCTATCTATGGCTACACCTTC. This sequence encodes CASTEGPSIYGYTF.

Of note for this clonotype: A read error may produce the germline difference seen at one junction end. The gene calls are TRBV6-6 and TRBJ1-5; the D gene is possibly TRBD1 (5 bases). The CDR3 loop spans 17 amino acids. Germline CDR1 is MNHNY and CDR2 is SVGAGI (reference sequence). The CDR3 loop reads CASSPSGRTYSNPPPHF. The CDR3 DNA reads as TGTGCCAGCAGCCCCTCGGGACGGACATATAGCAATCCGCCCCCGCATTTT.

This clonotype was counted only a few times. The chain joins TRBV5-1 to TRBJ1-1; D remains ambiguous. The CDR3 runs 13 residues. V dropped 1 base and J dropped 4 bases, with 8 bases sitting between them. Germline values: CDR1 SGHRS, CDR2 YFSETQ. DNA of the CDR3: TGCGCCAGCAGCTTGAAAACACCCACTGAAGCTTTCTTT. This codes for CASSLKTPTEAFF.

The table lists this clonotype with a few counts. The chain carries TRBV5-4 and TRBJ1-2, with TRBD1 matching over 9 bases. V shed 4 bases and J 1 base; nucleotides not matched to a gene: 8. The CDR3 consists of 16 residues. The V gene's germline CDR1 is SGHNT and CDR2 YYREEE (reference sequence). CDR3 sequence (DNA): TGTGCCAGCAGCCCTGGGACAGGGAGACTTAACTATGGCTACACCTTC. Protein product: CASSPGTGRLNYGYTF.

J is TRBJ1-3 and V is TRBV28; D is unresolved. CDR1 and CDR2 (germline): MDHEN, SYDVKM. Between the trimmed V and J ends, which lost 5 bases and 2 bases, there was a span of 10 bases. CDR3 size: 14 residues. CDR3 nucleotides: TGTGCCAGCAGTCGCATAGGGCCTGGAAACACCATATATTTT. Its protein product is CASSRIGPGNTIYF.

The V and J genes are TRBV24-1 and TRBJ2-5, with D hard to call. This CDR3 is 13 amino acids long. Germline lookup yields CDR1 KGHDR and CDR2 SFDVKD. Trimming shortened V by 2 bases and J by 5 bases, and 8 bases separated the two germline ends. CDR3 in DNA: TGTGCCACCAGTGATTCCGTTGCGGAGACCCAGTACTTC. Residues: CATSDSVAETQYF.

This clonotype has just a few counts. The rearrangement links TRBV7-2 to TRBJ2-1; TRBD2 aligns across 12 bases. J was trimmed by 6 bases and V by 6 bases; bases with no gene match: 9. The germline CDR1 and CDR2 sequences are SGHTA and FQGNSA. This CDR3 is 16 amino acids long. For the CDR3, the DNA is TGTGCCAGCAGGTCGTTGACTAGCGGGGGAATCAATGAGCAGTTCTTC. Translation: CASRSLTSGGINEQFF. The variable domain in full, completed from reference TRBV7-2 and TRBJ2-1, reads GAGVSQSPSNKVTEKGKDVELRCDPISGHTALYWYRQSLGQGLEFLIYFQGNSAPDKSGLPSDRFSAERTGGSVSTLTIQRTQQEDSAVYLCASRSLTSGGINEQFFGPGTRLTVL.

This chain connects TRBV2 to TRBJ1-1; D might be TRBD1 (6 bases). The CDR3 has 16 residues. Germline CDR1 reads SNHLY; CDR2 reads FYNNEI. The V end was cut by 6 bases, the J end by 11 bases, with 28 bases between. CDR3: CASSRGGTQGVSVAFF. In nucleotides, the CDR3 is TGTGCCAGCAGCCGAGGGGGGACACAGGGTGTGAGTGTCGCTTTCTTT.

This clonotype was counted a few times. This rearrangement joins TRBV12-3 or TRBV12-4 to TRBJ2-4; 9 positions match TRBD1. V shed 1 base, J shed 3 bases, and the junction held 4 bases outside the gene matches. The CDR3 is made up of 16 amino acids. CDR3 coding DNA: TGTGCCAGCAGTTTAGAACAGGGGGCTAGCAAAAACATTCAGTACTTC. Protein: CASSLEQGASKNIQYF.

This clonotype was seen repeatedly, ten times or more. As DNA, the CDR3 is TGTGCCAGCAGCCCATCAGGGGCCACTGAAGCTTTCTTT. Protein product: CASSPSGATEAFF. J is TRBJ1-1 and V is TRBV7-2, with D possibly being TRBD1 (6 bases). Germline CDR1 reads SGHTA; CDR2 reads FQGNSA. Deletions cut 5 bases from V and 4 bases from J, with 11 bases between. The CDR3 runs 13 residues.

This clonotype was detected a few times. The rearrangement uses TRBV6-4 and TRBJ2-1, with TRBD1 identical over 8 bases. CDR1 and CDR2 (germline): MRHNA, SNTAGT. This CDR3 region has 15 residues. Losses at the gene ends were 5 bases for V and 2 bases for J; bases not matched to a gene: 5. The CDR3 loop is CASSLQGGPYNEQFF. In nucleotides, the CDR3 is TGTGCCAGCAGTTTACAGGGGGGCCCCTACAATGAGCAGTTCTTC.

The rearrangement uses TRBV27 and TRBJ2-2; the D gene is possibly TRBD2 (6 bases). This CDR3 has 15 amino acids. Trimming took 0 bases from V and 3 from J, leaving 8 bases between them. The germline V gene has CDR1 MNHEY and CDR2 SMNVEV (reference sequence). The CDR3 DNA is TGTGCCAGCAGTTTATCGTGGGGGGACACCGGGGAGCTGTTTTTT. It encodes CASSLSWGDTGELFF.

The chain couples TRBV2 to TRBJ1-1; TRBD1 matches 7 bases. CDR1 is SNHLY and CDR2 is FYNNEI in the germline V gene. The CDR3 has 15 amino acids. The trim removed 6 bases at V and 6 bases at J, leaving 13 bases unmatched. The CDR3 reads CASRGNLRDSSEAFF. CDR3 bases: TGTGCCAGCAGGGGAAACCTTCGGGACAGCTCTGAAGCTTTCTTT.

The rearrangement joins TRBV5-1 to TRBJ1-4; perhaps TRBD1 as D (5 bases). The germline CDR1 and CDR2 sequences are SGHRS and YFSETQ. This CDR3 has 14 amino acids. V lost 3 bases, J lost 7 bases, and 13 bases lay in between. In nucleotides, the CDR3 is TGCGCCAGCAGCTACCGGGACGCGGGTGAAAAACTGTTTTTT. Its protein product is CASSYRDAGEKLFF.

V gene TRBV23-1 combines with J gene TRBJ2-1; TRBD2 agrees at 13 bases. TRBV23-1 is known as an ORF, though its function is uncertain. V lost 2 bases to trimming and J lost 3 bases; unmatched junction nucleotides: 13. This CDR3 contains 20 residues. The CDR3 here is CASSQDPTSGGGKIYNEQFF. The DNA for the CDR3 is TGCGCCAGCAGTCAAGATCCTACTAGCGGGGGGGGGAAGATCTACAATGAGCAGTTCTTC.